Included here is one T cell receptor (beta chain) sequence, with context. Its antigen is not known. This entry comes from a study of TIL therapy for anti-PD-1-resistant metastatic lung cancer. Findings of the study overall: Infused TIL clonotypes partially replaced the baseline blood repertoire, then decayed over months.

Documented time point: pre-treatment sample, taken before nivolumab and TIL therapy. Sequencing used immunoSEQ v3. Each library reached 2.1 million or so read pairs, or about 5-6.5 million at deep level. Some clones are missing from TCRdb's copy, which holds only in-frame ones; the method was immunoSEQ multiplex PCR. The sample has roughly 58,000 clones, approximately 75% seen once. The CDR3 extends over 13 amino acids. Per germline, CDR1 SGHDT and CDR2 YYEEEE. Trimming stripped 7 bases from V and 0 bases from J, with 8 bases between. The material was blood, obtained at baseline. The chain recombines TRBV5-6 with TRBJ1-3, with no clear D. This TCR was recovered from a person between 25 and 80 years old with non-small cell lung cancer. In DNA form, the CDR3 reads TGTGCCAGCGGGCATAGCTCTGGAAACACCATATATTTT. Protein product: CASGHSSGNTIYF.